Detailed here is one T cell receptor (beta chain). Its antigen is still unknown. The data belong to a study of a mutant IDH1 vaccine in newly diagnosed glioma. Across the study: Radiotherapy, temozolomide, or both had been given previously, and both were given to most.

The time point denotes: baseline, week 1 (first vaccination visit). The treatment is: pre-vaccination baseline after standard-of-care therapy. Sequencing was performed with immunoSEQ multiplex PCR; in TCRdb, only in-frame clones are kept and a portion is missing. This sample has about 66,000 clones, with 65% to 90% found just once. J was trimmed by 6 bases and V by 1 base; bases with no gene match: 6. CDR3 size: 16 residues. CDR1 is SGHDT, CDR2 YYEEEE, per germline. Study results and caveats: Apparently, pseudoprogression bore no relation to changes among the top peripheral T cell clonotypes.

This TCR was sampled from a man aged 25 to 45 with glioma. The starting material was PBMCs, obtained from a glioma patient treated with radiotherapy, temozolomide or both. The rearrangement joins TRBV5-6 to TRBJ2-3; 12 bases are shared with TRBD2. As DNA, the CDR3 is TGTGCCAGCAGCTTGCGGCTAGCGGGGGGGCTGGATACGCAGTATTTT. It specifies CASSLRLAGGLDTQYF.